The clone carrying this T cell receptor (delta chain) is medium-sized. This specimen includes other DNA sequences encoding the same CDR3. This record comes from a study of gamma-delta T cells after stem cell transplantation. TCRdb ran CATT on the RT-PCR reads. The sample gives thousands of delta-chain clones, approximately 4% of which show up once; 41% is in the top ten. CDR1 and CDR2 (germline): GEAIGNYY, EKD. Losses at the gene ends were 3 bases for V and 0 bases for J; bases not matched to a gene: 6. The CDR3 is 15 amino acids. Sequenced material: gamma-delta T cells. The clonotype was recovered from a human donor. It is not recorded whose cells these are; they may come from a transplant donor. The V and J genes are TRDV2 and TRDJ1; 7 bases line up with TRDD3. CDR3 loop: CACDGLGTHTDKLIF. CDR3 bases: TGTGCCTGTGACGGACTGGGGACCCACACCGATAAACTCATCTTT.